Below are 18 T cell receptor beta chains sequenced from a single sample in a study of T cell responses to AZD1222 COVID-19 vaccine. Assay used: immunoSEQ multiplex PCR; TCRdb lists only in-frame clones, some missing. The top ten clones hold around a tenth of a sample with approximately 130,000 clones, about 89% of them seen once. This material consisted of peripheral blood, taken 28 days after the second AZD1222 dose. The receptors stem from an adult who received the AZD1222 COVID-19 vaccine.

V usage is TRBV5-4 and J usage is TRBJ2-1; 13 bases are a match to TRBD2. Looked up from germline, CDR1 is SGHNT and CDR2 is YYREEE (reference sequence). The CDR3 loop spans 15 amino acids. Unmatched junction bases numbered 5, after V lost 3 bases and J lost 8 bases. Written as DNA, the CDR3 is TGTGCCAGCAGCTGGGGGACTAGCGGGACATATGAGCAGTTCTTC. Protein sequence: CASSWGTSGTYEQFF.

This clone was counted once. The rearrangement joins TRBV29-1 to TRBJ2-6; no definite D call. This CDR3 spans 13 amino acids. Germline-derived CDR1 and CDR2 are SQVTM and ANQGSEA. Trimming removed 4 bases at V and 1 base at J, with 5 bases between. The CDR3 here is CSVGVSGANVLTF. CDR3 nucleotide sequence: TGCAGCGTTGGAGTTTCTGGGGCCAACGTCCTGACTTTC.

This clone was recorded only once. The chain uses TRBV18 and TRBJ1-1; D gene unclear. The CDR3 consists of 13 residues. Trimming cost V 6 bases and J 1 base, with 9 bases left between them. The germline V gene has CDR1 KGHSH and CDR2 LQKENI. CDR3 sequence (DNA): TGTGCCAGCTCCTTGGGAGAGAACACTGAAGCTTTCTTT. As protein: CASSLGENTEAFF.

This clone was recorded only once. The CDR3 is CASSQGSYEQYF. The CDR3 DNA sequence: TGTGCCAGCAGTCAGGGGAGCTACGAGCAGTACTTC. The chain has TRBV6-5 and TRBJ2-7, with TRBD1 as a possible D gene (6 bases). CDR1 MNHEY and CDR2 SVGAGI come from the germline V gene. This CDR3 region has 12 residues. The germline V and J ends were trimmed by 5 bases and 3 bases, with 8 bases remaining between them.

The CDR3 reads CASSTNNSPLHF. The DNA of the CDR3 is TGTGCCAGCAGCACAAATAATTCACCCCTCCACTTT. The chain has TRBV7-2 and TRBJ1-6; D ambiguous. The CDR3 extends over 12 amino acids. Trimming pared 5 bases from V and 5 bases from J, leaving 4 bases between. Germline CDR1 is SGHTA and CDR2 is FQGNSA.

The rearrangement uses TRBV14 and TRBJ1-2; 8 bases line up with TRBD1. CDR1 and CDR2 from the germline V gene are SGHDN and FVKESK. Losses at the gene ends were 4 bases for V and 8 bases for J; bases not matched to a gene: 6. The CDR3 covers 13 residues. The DNA for the CDR3 is TGTGCCAGCAGCCTCCAGGGGGCTCGAGGCTACACCTTC. It translates to CASSLQGARGYTF.

The V gene is TRBV29-1, the J gene TRBJ1-2, with 7 positions matching TRBD1. This CDR3 is 14 amino acids long. Germline-derived CDR1 and CDR2 are SQVTM and ANQGSEA. J gave up 3 bases and V 6 bases, and 10 bases lay outside the gene matches. The CDR3 bases are TGCAGCGTCCTTCGCGGGGACAGAGACTATGGCTACACCTTC. This sequence encodes CSVLRGDRDYGYTF.

The CDR3 DNA is TGTGCCAGCAGCTTAGGGCGGGAGAGGGAGACCCAGTACTTC. Translating gives CASSLGRERETQYF. J is TRBJ2-5 and V is TRBV7-9, with 7 nucleotides matching TRBD2. Looked up from germline, CDR1 is SEHNR and CDR2 is FQNEAQ (reference sequence). The CDR3 sequence is 14 residues long. Trimming removed 1 base from V and 5 bases from J; junction bases left unmatched: 4. Full variable domain (rest looked up from reference TRBV7-9 and TRBJ2-5): DTGVSQNPRHKITKRGQNVTFRCDPISEHNRLYWYRQTLGQGPEFLTYFQNEAQLEKSRLLSDRFSAERPKGSFSTLEIQRTEQGDSAMYLCASSLGRERETQYFGPGTRLLVL.

This clone was seen only a few times. The chain is built from TRBV5-1 and TRBJ2-2, with D hard to call. Trimming removed 0 bases from V and 4 bases from J, with 4 bases in between. CDR1 is SGHRS and CDR2 is YFSETQ in the germline V gene. The CDR3 extends over 13 amino acids. The CDR3 DNA reads as TGCGCCAGCAGCTTGGGGGTCACCGGGGAGCTGTTTTTT. Its translation is CASSLGVTGELFF.

V and J are TRBV4-3 and TRBJ1-1; D unclear. The CDR3 totals 13 residues. Trimming stripped 4 bases from V and 5 bases from J, with 11 bases between. Germline lookup yields CDR1 LGHNA and CDR2 YSLEER. CDR3 amino acids: CASSPQLGTEAFF. The CDR3, as DNA: TGCGCCAGCAGCCCCCAGCTTGGGACTGAAGCTTTCTTT.

V and J are TRBV15 and TRBJ1-2; D is possibly TRBD1 (5 bases). CDR1 and CDR2 from the germline V gene are LNHNV and YYDKDF (reference sequence). The CDR3 contains 13 residues. V was pared by 3 bases and J by 4 bases, with 9 bases between. CDR3 coding DNA: TGTGCCACCAGCAGGACGGGACTCTATGGCTACACCTTC. Translating it yields CATSRTGLYGYTF. Full variable domain (rest looked up from reference TRBV15 and TRBJ1-2): DAMVIQNPRYQVTQFGKPVTLSCSQTLNHNVMYWYQQKSSQAPKLLFHYYDKDFNNEADTPDNFQSRRPNTSFCFLDIRSPGLGDTAMYLCATSRTGLYGYTFGSGTRLTVV.

V and J are TRBV5-4 and TRBJ2-1; perhaps TRBD1 as D (6 bases). This CDR3 spans 13 amino acids. Germline V gene lookup returns CDR1 SGHNT and CDR2 YYREEE (reference sequence). The ends were cut back, 0 bases at V and 9 bases at J, with 10 bases in the middle. Here the CDR3 reads CASSLVGAAEQFF. CDR3 sequence (DNA): TGTGCCAGCAGCTTGGTGGGGGCCGCTGAGCAGTTCTTC.

The chain combines TRBV27 with TRBJ1-2, with TRBD1 identical over 7 bases. The germline V gene encodes CDR1 MNHEY and CDR2 SMNVEV (reference sequence). The CDR3 extends over 13 amino acids. J was trimmed by 4 bases and V by 5 bases; bases with no gene match: 4. CDR3: CASSIRQGYGYTF. For the CDR3, the DNA is TGTGCCAGCAGTATAAGACAGGGCTATGGCTACACCTTC.

In its sample, this clone was seen a few times. This chain connects TRBV6-5 to TRBJ2-7, with TRBD1 matching over 8 bases. The CDR3 runs to 15 residues. Germline loops: CDR1 MNHEY, CDR2 SVGAGI. Trimming at V came to 0 bases and at J to 1 base, leaving 2 bases not matched to a gene. This CDR3 reads CASSYSRQGSYEQYF. CDR3 nucleotide sequence: TGTGCCAGCAGTTACTCCCGACAGGGGTCCTACGAGCAGTACTTC.

The CDR3 region has the DNA TGTGCCAGCAGCGCTTGGACGGAGGGAAGGGCCCTCCACTTT. It translates to CASSAWTEGRALHF. This rearrangement joins TRBV3-1 (or the pseudogene TRBV3-2) to TRBJ1-6; D is unresolved. Germline CDR1 and CDR2: LGHDT and YNNKEL (reference sequence). Trimming pared 5 bases from V and 14 bases from J, leaving 19 bases between. The CDR3 sequence is 14 residues long.

J is TRBJ2-2 and V is TRBV7-2, with D maybe TRBD2 (6 bases). This CDR3 is built from 15 residues. V gave up 4 bases and J gave up 0 bases, with 9 bases separating them. Germline assignment: CDR1 SGHTA and CDR2 FQGNSA. The CDR3 loop reads CASSSGVANTGELFF. The DNA of the CDR3 is TGTGCCAGCAGCTCGGGGGTAGCGAACACCGGGGAGCTGTTTTTT.

The gene calls are TRBV2 and TRBJ1-3, with TRBD1 as a possible D gene (5 bases). The germline V gene has CDR1 SNHLY and CDR2 FYNNEI. The length of the CDR3 is 16 residues. Trimming cost V 5 bases and J 0 bases, with 14 bases left between them. The CDR3 sequence: CASSFLRDSSGNTIYF. CDR3 coding DNA: TGTGCCAGCAGTTTCCTCCGAGACAGCTCTGGAAACACCATATATTTT.

The CDR3 loop is CASSPSNMEGTEAFF. The CDR3 nucleotides are TGTGCCAGTAGTCCCTCGAATATGGAAGGCACTGAAGCTTTCTTT. V and J are TRBV19 and TRBJ1-1; D not resolved. CDR1 and CDR2 (germline): LNHDA, SQIVND (reference sequence). V was pared by 5 bases and J by 4 bases, with 17 bases between. This CDR3 has 15 amino acids.